These T cell receptor beta chains were read from a single sample in a study of cytomegalovirus exposure and HLA in healthy donors. Sequencing used immunoSEQ multiplex PCR; TCRdb keeps in-frame clones, though not all of them. The data hold over 200,000 clones, with approximately 90% observed a single time. What was sequenced was PBMCs. All receptors derive from a woman aged 18-29 years in good health and CMV-seronegative. CDR3s include the opening cysteine and the closing phenylalanine or tryptophan. The D gene is left open where the match is weak. Rows give clone size only sometimes, using once, few, many, or a class for an expanded clone.

abundance,len,j_gene,d_gene,v_gene,CDR3nt,CDR3aa
NA,13,TRBJ2-7,TRBD2,TRBV11-2,TGTGCCAGCAGCGTAGCGGGACTGTACGAGCAGTACTTC,CASSVAGLYEQYF
NA,15,TRBJ1-6,NA,TRBV2,TGTGCCAGCAGTGTGTCCCGCTCCTATAATTCACCCCTCCACTTT,CASSVSRSYNSPLHF
NA,15,TRBJ1-2,NA,TRBV4-3,TGCGCCAGCAGCCAAGTTAACAGACGCAACTATGGCTACACCTTC,CASSQVNRRNYGYTF
NA,14,TRBJ2-3,NA,TRBV4-2,TGTGCCAGCAGCCACGGCGGGGATGCAGATACGCAGTATTTT,CASSHGGDADTQYF
NA,13,TRBJ2-5,TRBD1,TRBV7-2,TGTGCCAGCAGCGTCGACAGGGAAGAGACCCAGTACTTC,CASSVDREETQYF
NA,18,TRBJ2-1,TRBD2,TRBV11-3,TGTGCCAGCAGCTTAGATCTCGGGATTCTACTAGCGGCCAATGAGCAGTTCTTC,CASSLDLGILLAANEQFF
NA,13,TRBJ2-7,NA,TRBV2,TGTGCCAGCTCACTTGGGAGGGGGAGCGAGCAGTACTTC,CASSLGRGSEQYF
NA,15,TRBJ1-6,TRBD1,TRBV7-9,TGTGCCAGCAGCCGAATTGACAGGGCTAATTCACCCCTCCACTTT,CASSRIDRANSPLHF
NA,16,TRBJ1-5,NA,TRBV4-2,TGTGCCAGCAGCCAAGATATAAGGGGGACCGGAGGGCCCCAGCATTTT,CASSQDIRGTGGPQHF
NA,15,TRBJ2-6,NA,TRBV15,TGTGCCACCAGCACCTGGAGCTCTGGGGCCAACGTCCTGACTTTC,CATSTWSSGANVLTF
NA,16,TRBJ2-3,TRBD2,TRBV2,TGTGCCAGCAGTCGCCTAGCGGGGGGGCTAATAGATACGCAGTATTTT,CASSRLAGGLIDTQYF
NA,13,TRBJ1-2,NA,TRBV14,TGTGCCAGCAGCCAGGTGATTCAGGGGGGCTACACCTTC,CASSQVIQGGYTF
few,15,TRBJ1-2,TRBD1,TRBV6-1,TGTGCCAGTTCCGGGACAGGGGTCGGGTACTATGGCTACACCTTC,CASSGTGVGYYGYTF
NA,15,TRBJ1-1,NA,TRBV10-3,TGTGCCATCAGTGAAGGAGTAGGATGGGACACTGAAGCTTTCTTT,CAISEGVGWDTEAFF
NA,18,TRBJ2-3,NA,TRBV7-9,TGTGCCAGCAGCCCCGGGTGGGGCGCGAGTCCTAGCACAGATACGCAGTATTTT,CASSPGWGASPSTDTQYF
NA,16,TRBJ1-2,TRBD1,TRBV2,TGTGTTGACGACAGGGGGGACAGAGACTTCAACTATGGCTACACCTTC,CVDDRGDRDFNYGYTF
NA,16,TRBJ2-7,NA,TRBV7-8,TGTGCCAGCAGCTTAGTAGGGGGGGGGAGCTCCTACGAGCAGTACTTC,CASSLVGGGSSYEQYF
NA,14,TRBJ2-5,TRBD1,TRBV6-5,TGTGCCAGCAGCCTAACAGGGGGACAAGAGACCCAGTACTTC,CASSLTGGQETQYF
NA,13,TRBJ2-7,TRBD1,TRBV29-1,TGCAGCTCCTTTTGCAGGGGGCCCTACGAGCAGTACTTC,CSSFCRGPYEQYF
NA,13,TRBJ2-7,NA,TRBV5-4,TGTGCCAGCAGACGGGGTGAGTCCTACGAGCAGTACTTC,CASRRGESYEQYF
NA,14,TRBJ2-5,TRBD2,TRBV7-8,TGTGCCAGCAGCTTACTAGCGGATCAAGAGACCCAGTACTTC,CASSLLADQETQYF
NA,14,TRBJ1-1,NA,TRBV6-1,TGTGCCAGCAGTGAACGGCCGGAACTGACAGAAGCTTTCTTT,CASSERPELTEAFF
NA,14,TRBJ2-7,NA,TRBV6-1,TGTGCCAGTACAGCTATCGACAGCTCCTACGAGCAGTACTTC,CASTAIDSSYEQYF
NA,14,TRBJ2-5,NA,TRBV27,TGTGCCAGCAGTTTAGGGACTCTTTCAGAGACCCAGTACTTC,CASSLGTLSETQYF
NA,16,TRBJ1-3,NA,TRBV27,TGTGCCAGCAGTACACGGCAGGGGTCAACTGGAAACACCATATATTTT,CASSTRQGSTGNTIYF
NA,16,TRBJ1-1,TRBD1,TRBV7-6,TGTGCCAGCAGCTTCCGGGACAGCCTCCTCAACACTGAAGCTTTCTTT,CASSFRDSLLNTEAFF
NA,18,TRBJ2-1,TRBD2,TRBV28,TGTGCCAGCAGTTTAGGGGGGAAGGGACTAGCAGGCTACAATGAGCAGTTCTTC,CASSLGGKGLAGYNEQFF
NA,15,TRBJ2-1,TRBD2,TRBV25-1,TGTGCCAGCAGTGAAGTACTAGCGGGAGGCGGTGAGCAGTTCTTC,CASSEVLAGGGEQFF
NA,15,TRBJ1-5,NA,TRBV15,TGTGCCACCAGCAGAGAAGTGACTATCAATCAGCCCCAGCATTTT,CATSREVTINQPQHF
once,17,TRBJ1-3,TRBD1,TRBV15,TGTGCCACCAGCAGAGATACACAGGGGAACTCTGGAAACACCATATATTTT,CATSRDTQGNSGNTIYF
NA,16,TRBJ2-1,TRBD2,TRBV10-3,TGTGCCATCAGTGAGTCCCCTAGCGGGAGGTACAATGAGCAGTTCTTC,CAISESPSGRYNEQFF
NA,14,TRBJ2-7,NA,TRBV14,TGTGCCAGCAGCGTGACCAGGGTATCGGGCGAGCAGTACTTC,CASSVTRVSGEQYF
NA,14,TRBJ2-5,NA,TRBV9,TGTGCCAGCAGCGTAACCGGAGGCTACGAGACCCAGTACTTC,CASSVTGGYETQYF
NA,14,TRBJ1-1,NA,TRBV7-2,TGTGCCAGCAGCTTAGTTTCCGGGAACACTGAAGCTTTCTTT,CASSLVSGNTEAFF
NA,15,TRBJ2-3,NA,TRBV27,TGTGCCAGCAGTACCAGGGTACTCGGTACAGATACGCAGTATTTT,CASSTRVLGTDTQYF
NA,16,TRBJ1-3,TRBD1,TRBV5-4,TGTGCCAGCAGCGCAATGGACAGGAACGCTGGAAACACCATATATTTT,CASSAMDRNAGNTIYF
NA,16,TRBJ1-1,TRBD1,TRBV9,TGTGCCAGCAGCGTCCACCGGGACAGGGGTAGCACTGAAGCTTTCTTT,CASSVHRDRGSTEAFF
NA,16,TRBJ2-7,TRBD2,TRBV9,TGTGCCAGCAGCGAACTAGCGGGAGGGCCCCCCTACGAGCAGTACTTC,CASSELAGGPPYEQYF
NA,18,TRBJ2-7,TRBD2,TRBV7-9,TGTGCCAGCAGCTTAGAGGTCGTAGCGGGAGAATTCTCCTACGAGCAGTACTTC,CASSLEVVAGEFSYEQYF
once,14,TRBJ1-6,TRBD1,TRBV6-4,TGTGCCAGCAGTGACGGGACAGGGGTCTCACCCCTCCACTTT,CASSDGTGVSPLHF
NA,13,TRBJ1-2,TRBD1,TRBV2,TGTGCCTCCTGGACAGGTTGGGCCTATGGCTACACCTTC,CASWTGWAYGYTF
once,13,TRBJ1-4,TRBD1,TRBV9,TGTGCCAGCAGCCCACGACAGGGCGAAAAACTGTTTTTT,CASSPRQGEKLFF
NA,15,TRBJ2-7,TRBD1,TRBV9,TGTGCCAGCAGCGCCTGGGACAGGAGCTCCTACGAGCAGTACTTC,CASSAWDRSSYEQYF
NA,16,TRBJ2-3,TRBD2,TRBV4-2,TGTGCCAGCAGCCAAGCCCTAGCGGGAGCCGGAGATACGCAGTATTTT,CASSQALAGAGDTQYF
NA,15,TRBJ1-5,NA,TRBV10-1,TGCGCCAGCAGTCCGAATCCGCTCGGGGGTCAGCCCCAGCATTTT,CASSPNPLGGQPQHF